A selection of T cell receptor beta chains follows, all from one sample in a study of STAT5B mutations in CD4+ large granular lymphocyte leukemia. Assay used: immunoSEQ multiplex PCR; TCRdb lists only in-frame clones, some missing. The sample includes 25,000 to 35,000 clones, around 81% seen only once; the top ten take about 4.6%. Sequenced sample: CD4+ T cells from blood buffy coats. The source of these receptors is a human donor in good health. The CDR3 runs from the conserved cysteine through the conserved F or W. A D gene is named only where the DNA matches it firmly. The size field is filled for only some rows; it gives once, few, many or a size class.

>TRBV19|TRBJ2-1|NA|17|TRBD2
TGTGCCAGTACGCCGGGACTAGCGGGAGGGTCCTACAATGAGCAGTTCTTC
CASTPGLAGGSYNEQFF
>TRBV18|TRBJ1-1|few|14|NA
TGTGCCAGCTCATACAGCTCCACGAACACTGAAGCTTTCTTT
CASSYSSTNTEAFF
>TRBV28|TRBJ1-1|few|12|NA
TGTGCCAGCAGTCGGACACACTCTGAAGCTTTCTTT
CASSRTHSEAFF
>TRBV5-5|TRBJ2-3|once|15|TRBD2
TGTGCCAGCAGCCCCAGACTAGCGGCCACAGATACGCAGTATTTT
CASSPRLAATDTQYF
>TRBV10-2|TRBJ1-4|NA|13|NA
TGCGCCAGCAGGTACGGGACTGCAGAAAAACTGTTTTTT
CASRYGTAEKLFF
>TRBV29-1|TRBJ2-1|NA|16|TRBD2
TGCAGCGGGGCCCCTAAAGCGGGAGGGCCGGAAAATGAGCAGTTCTTC
CSGAPKAGGPENEQFF
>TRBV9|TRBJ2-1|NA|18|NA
TGTGCCAGCAGCGTACTCTCGACCTCTACCCCCTCCTACAATGAGCAGTTCTTC
CASSVLSTSTPSYNEQFF
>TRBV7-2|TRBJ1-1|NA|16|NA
TGTGCCAGCAGCTTAGTGGTGGGAGGCCCGAACACTGAAGCTTTCTTT
CASSLVVGGPNTEAFF
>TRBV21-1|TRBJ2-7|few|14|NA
TGTGCCAGCATTGGGGGACGGCTGACCTACGAGCAGTACTTC
CASIGGRLTYEQYF
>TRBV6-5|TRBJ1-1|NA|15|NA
TGTGCCAGCAGTTACTATGGCAGAAAGAACACTGAAGCTTTCTTT
CASSYYGRKNTEAFF
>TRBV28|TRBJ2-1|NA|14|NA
TGTGCCAGCACCGGGGCTAGCGCGTACAATGAGCAGTTCTTC
CASTGASAYNEQFF
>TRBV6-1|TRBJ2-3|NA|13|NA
TGTGCCAGCACCGAGGATGGAGGGGATACGCAGTATTTT
CASTEDGGDTQYF
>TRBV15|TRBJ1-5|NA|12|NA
TGTGCCACCAGCAGGGCTAATCAGCCCCAGCATTTT
CATSRANQPQHF
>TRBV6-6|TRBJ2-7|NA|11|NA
TGTGCCAGTCTCGGCGGCTACGAGCAGTACTTC
CASLGGYEQYF
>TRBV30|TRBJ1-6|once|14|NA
TGTGCCTGGGCCTTTACAAACTATAATTCACCCCTCCACTTT
CAWAFTNYNSPLHF
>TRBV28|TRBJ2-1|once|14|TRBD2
TGTGCCAGCTGCCGTTTCGGGGGGAGAAATGAGCAGTTCTTC
CASCRFGGRNEQFF
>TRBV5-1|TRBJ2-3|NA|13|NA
TGCGCCAGCAGCTTGGACGGCACAGATACGCAGTATTTT
CASSLDGTDTQYF
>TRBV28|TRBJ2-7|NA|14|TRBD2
TGTGCCAGCAGAGAAGCGGGAGCTACCTACGAGCAGTACTTC
CASREAGATYEQYF
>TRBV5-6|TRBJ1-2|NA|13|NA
TGTGCCGGCAGCGGTAACAGGGAACGCGGCTACACCTTC
CAGSGNRERGYTF
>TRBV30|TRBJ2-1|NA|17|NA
TGTGCCTGGAGGACCGGAGAACCAGGATCTTCCTACAATGAGCAGTTCTTC
CAWRTGEPGSSYNEQFF
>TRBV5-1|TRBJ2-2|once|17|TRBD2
TGCGCCAGCAGCTTGTTACCGGGAGGGCCGGACACCGGGGAGCTGTTTTTT
CASSLLPGGPDTGELFF
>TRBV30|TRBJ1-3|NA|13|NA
TGTGCCTGGAGCCCGGACTCTGGAAACACCATATATTTT
CAWSPDSGNTIYF
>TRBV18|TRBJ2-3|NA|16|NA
TGTGCCAGCTCGCCTCAGGGGACTATGGGCACAGATACGCAGTATTTT
CASSPQGTMGTDTQYF
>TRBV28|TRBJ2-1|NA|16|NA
TGTGCCAGCAGTTCGCCCTCGGAGGGAGGTGCATATGAGCAGTTCTTC
CASSSPSEGGAYEQFF
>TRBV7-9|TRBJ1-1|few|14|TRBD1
TGTGCCAGCAGCACCGGGACAGCGAACACTGAAGCTTTCTTT
CASSTGTANTEAFF
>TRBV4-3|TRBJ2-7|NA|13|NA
TGCGCCAGCAGCCAAGATTCAATGGACGAGCAGTACTTC
CASSQDSMDEQYF
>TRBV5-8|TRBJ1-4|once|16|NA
TGTGCCAGCAGCTTGGAGGGACGATCAACTAATGAAAAACTGTTTTTT
CASSLEGRSTNEKLFF
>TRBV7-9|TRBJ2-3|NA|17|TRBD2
TGTGCCAGCAGCTTAAGAGTAGCAGGGAGGGGCACAGATACGCAGTATTTT
CASSLRVAGRGTDTQYF
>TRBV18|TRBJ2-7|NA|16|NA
TGTGCCAGCTCACCACCGAGTGGGACCCAGACCTACGAGCAGTACTTC
CASSPPSGTQTYEQYF
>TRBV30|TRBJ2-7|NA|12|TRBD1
TGTGCCTGGAGTGCCACAGGGGGCAGTCAGTACTTC
CAWSATGGSQYF
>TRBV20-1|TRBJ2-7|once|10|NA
TGCAGTGCTGCTTCTGGGGAGCAGTACTTC
CSAASGEQYF
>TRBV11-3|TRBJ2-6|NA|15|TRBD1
TGTGCCAGCAGCTTTGGATACAGGGGTTTAGGTGACCTGACTTTC
CASSFGYRGLGDLTF
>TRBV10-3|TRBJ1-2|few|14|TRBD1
TGTGCCATCAGTGAGTCGACAGGGGTGTATGGCTACACCTTC
CAISESTGVYGYTF
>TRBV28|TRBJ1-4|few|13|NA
TGTGCCAGCAGGGTCGGGGGTGATGAAAAACTGTTTTTT
CASRVGGDEKLFF
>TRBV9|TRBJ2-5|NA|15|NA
TGTGCCAGCAGCGTAGGGGCGGGGAATCAAGAGACCCAGTACTTC
CASSVGAGNQETQYF
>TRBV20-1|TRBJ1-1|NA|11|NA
TGCAGTGCTAGAGCGAGAACTGAAGCTTTCTTT
CSARARTEAFF
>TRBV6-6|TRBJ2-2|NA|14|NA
TGTGCCAGCAGTCAAACACAGGGAACCGGGGAGCTGTTTTTT
CASSQTQGTGELFF
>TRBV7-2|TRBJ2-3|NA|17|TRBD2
TGTGCCAGCAGCTTAATGCAGAGCGGGAGACTAAGGGATACGCAGTATTTT
CASSLMQSGRLRDTQYF
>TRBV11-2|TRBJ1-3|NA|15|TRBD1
TGTGCCAGCAGCTTAACAGGGGGCGCTGGAAACACCATATATTTT
CASSLTGGAGNTIYF
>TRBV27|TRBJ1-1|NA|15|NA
TGTGCCACCTCGATCGGTGCAGGTTTTAACACTGAAGCTTTCTTT
CATSIGAGFNTEAFF
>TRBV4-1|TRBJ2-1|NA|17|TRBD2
TGCGCCAGCAGCCAAGATGCCGGGACTACGATCTACAATGAGCAGTTCTTC
CASSQDAGTTIYNEQFF
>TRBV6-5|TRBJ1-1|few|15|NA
TGTGCCAGCAGTTATAAGGCGGGGGGGAACACTGAAGCTTTCTTT
CASSYKAGGNTEAFF
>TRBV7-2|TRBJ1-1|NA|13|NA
TGTGCCAGCAGCGCCTTATCGAACACTGAAGCTTTCTTT
CASSALSNTEAFF
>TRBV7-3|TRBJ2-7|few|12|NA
TGTGCCAGCAGCTATATAGGGGGCGAGCAGTACTTC
CASSYIGGEQYF
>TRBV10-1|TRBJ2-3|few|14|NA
TGCGCCAGCAGTGAATCGCGAATGGGCGATACGCAGTATTTT
CASSESRMGDTQYF
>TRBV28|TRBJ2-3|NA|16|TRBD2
TGTGCCAGCCCCCCCCGGCGGGAGGAGGTGACAGATACGCAGTATTTT
CASPPRREEVTDTQYF
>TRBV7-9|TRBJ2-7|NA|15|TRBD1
TGTGCCAGCAGCTTACCGAGGACAGGGGGCCACGAGCAGTACTTC
CASSLPRTGGHEQYF
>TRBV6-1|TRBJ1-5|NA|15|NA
TGTGCCAGCAGTGAAATTCCAGGCAACAATCAGCCCCAGCATTTT
CASSEIPGNNQPQHF
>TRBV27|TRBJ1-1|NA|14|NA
TGTGCCAGCAGTAACACAGGGTATGGCACTGAAGCTTTCTTT
CASSNTGYGTEAFF
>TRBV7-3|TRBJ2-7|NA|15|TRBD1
TGTGCCAGCAGCTGGGCGGGACAGGGTTTCAACGAGCAGTACTTC
CASSWAGQGFNEQYF
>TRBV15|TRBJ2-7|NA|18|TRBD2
TGTGCCACCAGCAGAGATAAGGCTAGCGGGAGTATGGATTACGAGCAGTACTTC
CATSRDKASGSMDYEQYF
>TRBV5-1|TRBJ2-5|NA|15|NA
TGCGCCAGCAGCCTCCTGATGCAGGGGCAAGAGACCCAGTACTTC
CASSLLMQGQETQYF
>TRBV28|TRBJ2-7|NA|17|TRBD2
TGTGCCACCAGGACTAGCGGGGAGATCGGAGTAGCCTACGAGCAGTACTTC
CATRTSGEIGVAYEQYF
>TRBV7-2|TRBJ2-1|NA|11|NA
TGTGCCAGCAGCCCCTACAATGAGCAGTTCTTC
CASSPYNEQFF
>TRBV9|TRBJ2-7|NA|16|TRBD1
TGTGCCAGCAGCGTCGCTCCGGGACAGGGTACGGGGGAGCAGTACTTC
CASSVAPGQGTGEQYF
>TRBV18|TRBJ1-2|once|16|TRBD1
TGTGCCAGCTCACCGTTGGACAGGGAAGGAGACTATGGCTACACCTTC
CASSPLDREGDYGYTF
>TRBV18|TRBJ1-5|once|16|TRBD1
TGTGCCAGCTCACCATTCGGGACAGGGGCCAATCAGCCCCAGCATTTT
CASSPFGTGANQPQHF
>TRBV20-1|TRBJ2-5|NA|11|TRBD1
TGCAGTGGAGACAGGGAAGAGACCCAGTACTTC
CSGDREETQYF
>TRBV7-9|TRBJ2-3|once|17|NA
TGTGCCAGCAGCGCCCTCTCGTTAGCTATCGGCACAGATACGCAGTATTTT
CASSALSLAIGTDTQYF
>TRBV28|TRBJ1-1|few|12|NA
TGTGCCAGCAGTTTGGTGGTTGGGGCAGCTTTCTTT
CASSLVVGAAFF